Listed below are T cell receptor beta chains from one sample, sequenced in a study of CD8+CD57+ T cells in acquired aplastic anemia. TCRdb called the reads again in MiXCR, with one record for every CDR3 protein. The sample includes about 210,000 distinct CDR3 sequences, around 32% seen only once; the top ten take 1.1%. Sequenced: sorted CD4+, CD8+, or CD8+CD57+ T cells (not recorded which) from PBMCs. These receptors were collected from a human donor in good health, serving as a control. The CDR3 runs from the conserved cysteine through the conserved F or W. Each record gives: CDR3 protein, CDR3 DNA, J gene, clone size, D gene, CDR3 length, V gene. A D gene is named only where the DNA matches it firmly. Some rows mark clone size as missing; the rest say once, few, many or name a class of expanded clone.

CDR3 protein: CASSSLQGASTDTQYF
CDR3 DNA: TGCGCCAGCAGCAGTCTTCAGGGGGCTAGCACAGATACGCAGTATTTT
J gene: TRBJ2-3
clone size: many
D gene: TRBD1
CDR3 length: 16
V gene: TRBV10-1

CDR3 protein: CASSGGAYSNQPQHF
CDR3 DNA: TGTGCCAGCAGTGGGGGGGCGTATAGCAATCAGCCCCAGCATTTT
J gene: TRBJ1-5
clone size: many
D gene: NA
CDR3 length: 15
V gene: TRBV2

CDR3 protein: CASSLSFGGIGNEQFF
CDR3 DNA: TGTGCCAGCAGTTTATCGTTCGGGGGAATTGGCAATGAGCAGTTCTTC
J gene: TRBJ2-1
clone size: few
D gene: NA
CDR3 length: 16
V gene: TRBV7-2

CDR3 protein: CSYGGVGYEQYF
CDR3 DNA: TGCAGTTACGGGGGTGTAGGCTACGAGCAGTACTTC
J gene: TRBJ2-7
clone size: NA
D gene: NA
CDR3 length: 12
V gene: TRBV20-1

CDR3 protein: CASSYGGRNGGGNTIYF
CDR3 DNA: TGTGCCAGCAGTTACGGAGGCAGGAACGGTGGTGGAAACACCATATATTTT
J gene: TRBJ1-3
clone size: many
D gene: NA
CDR3 length: 17
V gene: TRBV6-5

CDR3 protein: CASSMGVLGHEQYF
CDR3 DNA: TGTGCCAGTAGTATGGGTGTTCTGGGGCACGAGCAGTACTTC
J gene: TRBJ2-7
clone size: many
D gene: NA
CDR3 length: 14
V gene: TRBV19

CDR3 protein: CASTQDLNTEAFF
CDR3 DNA: TGTGCCAGCACCCAGGACTTGAACACTGAAGCTTTCTTT
J gene: TRBJ1-1
clone size: NA
D gene: NA
CDR3 length: 13
V gene: TRBV7-4

CDR3 protein: CSAIGSYEQYF
CDR3 DNA: TGCAGTGCTATAGGCTCCTACGAGCAGTACTTC
J gene: TRBJ2-7
clone size: many
D gene: NA
CDR3 length: 11
V gene: TRBV20-1

CDR3 protein: CVSSARDRNPPLHF
CDR3 DNA: TGTGTCAGCAGCGCCCGGGACAGGAATCCACCCCTCCACTTT
J gene: TRBJ1-6
clone size: once
D gene: TRBD1
CDR3 length: 14
V gene: TRBV9

CDR3 protein: CASSQTLAGAGEETQYF
CDR3 DNA: TGTGCCAGCAGCCAGACTCTAGCGGGGGCCGGGGAAGAGACCCAGTACTTC
J gene: TRBJ2-5
clone size: many
D gene: TRBD2
CDR3 length: 17
V gene: TRBV7-2

CDR3 protein: CASSQDRGDQPQHF
CDR3 DNA: TGTGCCAGCAGCCAGGACAGGGGCGATCAGCCCCAGCATTTT
J gene: TRBJ1-5
clone size: many
D gene: TRBD1
CDR3 length: 14
V gene: TRBV12-3/TRBV12-4

CDR3 protein: CATSRGSSYEQYF
CDR3 DNA: TGTGCTACATCACGGGGAAGCTCCTACGAGCAGTACTTC
J gene: TRBJ2-7
clone size: NA
D gene: NA
CDR3 length: 13
V gene: TRBV19

CDR3 protein: CSVVQGARTEAFF
CDR3 DNA: TGCAGCGTTGTTCAGGGGGCGAGGACCGAAGCTTTCTTT
J gene: TRBJ1-1
clone size: NA
D gene: TRBD1
CDR3 length: 13
V gene: TRBV29-1

CDR3 protein: CASSERPGTGTSYEQYF
CDR3 DNA: TGTGCCAGCAGTGAGCGCCCCGGGACAGGGACCTCCTACGAGCAGTACTTC
J gene: TRBJ2-7
clone size: NA
D gene: TRBD1
CDR3 length: 17
V gene: TRBV6-1

CDR3 protein: CASSSIAGGQETQYF
CDR3 DNA: TGCGCCAGCAGCTCCATAGCGGGGGGGCAAGAGACCCAGTACTTC
J gene: TRBJ2-5
clone size: few
D gene: TRBD2
CDR3 length: 15
V gene: TRBV5-1

CDR3 protein: CAISESYGYTF
CDR3 DNA: TGTGCCATCAGTGAGAGCTATGGCTACACCTTC
J gene: TRBJ1-2
clone size: many
D gene: NA
CDR3 length: 11
V gene: TRBV10-3

CDR3 protein: CASSPWRAGNEQFF
CDR3 DNA: TGCGCCAGCAGCCCTTGGAGGGCTGGCAATGAGCAGTTCTTC
J gene: TRBJ2-1
clone size: few
D gene: NA
CDR3 length: 14
V gene: TRBV5-1

CDR3 protein: CASRSTARVKGYTF
CDR3 DNA: TGCGCCAGCAGATCGACAGCGAGGGTGAAAGGCTACACCTTC
J gene: TRBJ1-2
clone size: many
D gene: NA
CDR3 length: 14
V gene: TRBV4-1

CDR3 protein: CSARGRDRVAGNTIYF
CDR3 DNA: TGCAGTGCTAGAGGTCGGGACAGGGTGGCTGGAAACACCATATATTTT
J gene: TRBJ1-3
clone size: many
D gene: TRBD1
CDR3 length: 16
V gene: TRBV20-1